This T cell receptor beta chain derives from a study of blood T cell repertoires in COVID-19. Study at large: T cells, B-cell-depleted T cells, or PBMCs supplied cDNA or gDNA.

This CDR3 comprises 14 residues. Trimming shortened V by 0 bases and J by 2 bases, and 7 bases separated the two germline ends. From germline, CDR1 is MNHEY and CDR2 SVGAGI. As handled by the study authors: The assay estimated nucleated cells by amplifying reference gene primers. Sequencing used immunoSEQ multiplex PCR; TCRdb keeps in-frame clones, though not all of them. That table furnishes V, J and clone size, whereas the DNA furnished D and trimming. The sample consists of more than 65,000 clones, 84% of them appearing once. The chain has TRBV6-5 and TRBJ1-1; D not resolved. Sequenced sample: peripheral blood. The receptor was derived from a man aged 50-59 years with acute or convalescent COVID-19. The CDR3 here is CASSYSGVNTEAFF. In DNA form, the CDR3 reads TGTGCCAGCAGTTACTCGGGAGTCAACACTGAAGCTTTCTTT.